These T cell receptor beta chains were read from a single sample in a study of response to subunit inactivated influenza vaccine. TCRdb analysed the RT-PCR reads with MiXCR anew, one entry per CDR3 protein. In the table there are hundreds of thousands of distinct CDR3 sequences, around 13% of which are singletons. The sequencing used PBMCs from blood, collected less than 15 days before vaccination. Source of these receptors: a man aged 50-60 years who received an inactivated influenza vaccine. Both conserved end residues are part of each CDR3. The order of the fields is D gene, clone size, V gene, J gene, CDR3 protein, CDR3 DNA. A D gene is named only where the DNA matches it firmly. Clone size is given for some rows only: seen once, a few or many times, or a class if the clone is expanded.

D gene: .
clone size: .
V gene: TRBV5-6
J gene: TRBJ2-5
CDR3 protein: CASSSGQLGETQYF
CDR3 DNA: TGTGCCAGCAGCTCGGGACAACTCGGGGAGACCCAGTACTTC

D gene: TRBD2
clone size: few
V gene: TRBV6-1
J gene: TRBJ2-3
CDR3 protein: CASRGALAGTDTQYF
CDR3 DNA: TGTGCCAGCAGGGGAGCACTAGCGGGAACAGATACGCAGTATTTT

D gene: TRBD1
clone size: few
V gene: TRBV7-8
J gene: TRBJ2-7
CDR3 protein: CASGPGTGTYEQYF
CDR3 DNA: TGTGCCAGCGGACCCGGGACAGGGACCTACGAGCAGTACTTC

D gene: TRBD2
clone size: many
V gene: TRBV5-1
J gene: TRBJ2-1
CDR3 protein: CASSPGTSVRNEQFF
CDR3 DNA: TGCGCCAGCAGCCCCGGGACTAGTGTTAGGAATGAGCAGTTCTTC

D gene: TRBD2
clone size: .
V gene: TRBV12-3/TRBV12-4
J gene: TRBJ2-1
CDR3 protein: CASSLDYGGRGHNEQFF
CDR3 DNA: TGTGCCAGCAGTTTGGATTATGGCGGGAGGGGTCACAATGAGCAGTTCTTC

D gene: TRBD2
clone size: .
V gene: TRBV20-1
J gene: TRBJ2-3
CDR3 protein: CSAPSGGRTDTQYF
CDR3 DNA: TGCAGTGCTCCCAGCGGGGGCCGAACAGATACGCAGTATTTT

D gene: .
clone size: .
V gene: TRBV20-1
J gene: TRBJ2-1
CDR3 protein: CSARDSGNNEQFF
CDR3 DNA: TGCAGTGCTAGAGATTCCGGTAACAATGAGCAGTTCTTC

D gene: .
clone size: .
V gene: TRBV12-3/TRBV12-4
J gene: TRBJ1-4
CDR3 protein: CASSPIGTAGKLFF
CDR3 DNA: TGTGCCAGCAGCCCCATAGGGACGGCCGGGAAACTGTTTTTT

D gene: .
clone size: .
V gene: TRBV6-2/TRBV6-3
J gene: TRBJ2-1
CDR3 protein: CASSPFHEQFF
CDR3 DNA: TGTGCCAGCAGCCCGTTCCATGAGCAGTTCTTC

D gene: .
clone size: .
V gene: TRBV28
J gene: TRBJ2-4
CDR3 protein: CASTPPSKNIQYF
CDR3 DNA: TGTGCCAGCACCCCCCCCAGCAAAAACATTCAGTACTTC

D gene: .
clone size: few
V gene: TRBV25-1
J gene: TRBJ1-4
CDR3 protein: CASSEGRVFATNEKLFF
CDR3 DNA: TGTGCCAGCAGTGAAGGCCGGGTTTTTGCAACTAATGAAAAACTGTTTTTT

D gene: .
clone size: .
V gene: TRBV29-1
J gene: TRBJ2-7
CDR3 protein: CSVEDRGVDYEQYF
CDR3 DNA: TGCAGCGTTGAAGACAGGGGGGTAGACTACGAGCAGTACTTC

D gene: TRBD1
clone size: .
V gene: TRBV5-1
J gene: TRBJ2-3
CDR3 protein: CASSIRQGVTDTQYF
CDR3 DNA: TGCGCCAGCAGCATACGACAGGGTGTCACAGATACGCAGTATTTT

D gene: .
clone size: many
V gene: TRBV5-1
J gene: TRBJ2-7
CDR3 protein: CASSLASGVGEQYF
CDR3 DNA: TGCGCCAGCAGCTTGGCCTCAGGAGTTGGCGAGCAGTACTTC

D gene: TRBD1
clone size: many
V gene: TRBV4-2
J gene: TRBJ1-2
CDR3 protein: CASSQTGSRYGYTF
CDR3 DNA: TGTGCCAGCAGCCAGACAGGGTCTCGCTATGGCTACACCTTC